This TCR beta chain was sequenced in a study of OX40 agonist ivuxolimab in advanced cancers. Overall study: Patients were treated with intravenous ivuxolimab, dosed at 0.01 to 10 mg/kg and infused every 2 weeks.

Study results and limitations: Nonresponders, in some cases, also had low normalized T-cell clonal expansion. Compared with others, partial responders at 0.1-3.0 mg/kg displayed clonal expansion among the lowest. CD4+ T cells averaged fewer expanded clones than CD8+ T cells.

Germline V lookup: CDR1 MDHEN, CDR2 SYDVKM. The V gene lost 7 bases and the J gene lost 2 bases, with 17 bases spanning the gap. The CDR3 extends over 16 amino acids. The repertoire was sequenced with immunoSEQ multiplex PCR; TCRdb's copy has only in-frame clones and lacks some. The table lists about 68,000 clones, more than 65% of them singletons. With regard to this clone: Its antigen is unknown.

The V gene is TRBV28, the J gene TRBJ1-4, with a tentative D call TRBD1 (5 bases). The sequence came from an adult with an advanced solid tumor such as melanoma, head and neck, liver or kidney cancer. This specimen was CD4+ or CD8+ T cells sorted from blood, taken in a trial of the OX40 agonist ivuxolimab. In nucleotides, the CDR3 is TGTGCCAGCACCTGGGGGGGAGGTTCGACTAATGAAAAACTGTTTTTT. It is translated as CASTWGGGSTNEKLFF.